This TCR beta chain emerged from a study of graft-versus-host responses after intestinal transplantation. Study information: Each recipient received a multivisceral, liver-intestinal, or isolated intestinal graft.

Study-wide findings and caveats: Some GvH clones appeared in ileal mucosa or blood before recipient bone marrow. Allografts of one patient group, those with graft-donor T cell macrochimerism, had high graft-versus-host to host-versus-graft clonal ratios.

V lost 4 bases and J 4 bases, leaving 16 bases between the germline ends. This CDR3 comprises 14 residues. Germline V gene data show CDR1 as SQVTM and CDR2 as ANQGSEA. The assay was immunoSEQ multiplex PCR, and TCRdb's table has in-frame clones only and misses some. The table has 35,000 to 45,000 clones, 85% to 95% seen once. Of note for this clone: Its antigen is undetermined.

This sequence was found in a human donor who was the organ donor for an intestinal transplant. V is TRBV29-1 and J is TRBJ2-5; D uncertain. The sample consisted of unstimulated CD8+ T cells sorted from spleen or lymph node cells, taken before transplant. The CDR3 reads CSVVGHQMGETQYF. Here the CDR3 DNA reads TGCAGCGTTGTAGGCCACCAAATGGGAGAGACCCAGTACTTC.